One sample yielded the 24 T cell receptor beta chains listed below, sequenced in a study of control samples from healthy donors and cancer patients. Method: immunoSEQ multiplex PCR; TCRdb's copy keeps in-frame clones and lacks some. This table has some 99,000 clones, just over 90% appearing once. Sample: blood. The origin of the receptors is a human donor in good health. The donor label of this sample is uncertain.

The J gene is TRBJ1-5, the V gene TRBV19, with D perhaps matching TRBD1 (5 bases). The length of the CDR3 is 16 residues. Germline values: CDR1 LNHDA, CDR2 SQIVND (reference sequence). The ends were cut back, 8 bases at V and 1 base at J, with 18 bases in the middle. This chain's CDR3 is CASDGSNRRSNQPQHF. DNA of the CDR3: TGTGCCAGTGACGGCAGCAACAGGCGGAGCAATCAGCCCCAGCATTTT.

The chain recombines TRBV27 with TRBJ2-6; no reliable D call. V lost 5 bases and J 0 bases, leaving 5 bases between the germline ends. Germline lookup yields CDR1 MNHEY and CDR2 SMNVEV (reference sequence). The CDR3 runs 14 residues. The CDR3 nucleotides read TGTGCCAGCAGTCGAACCTCTGGGGCCAACGTCCTGACTTTC. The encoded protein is CASSRTSGANVLTF.

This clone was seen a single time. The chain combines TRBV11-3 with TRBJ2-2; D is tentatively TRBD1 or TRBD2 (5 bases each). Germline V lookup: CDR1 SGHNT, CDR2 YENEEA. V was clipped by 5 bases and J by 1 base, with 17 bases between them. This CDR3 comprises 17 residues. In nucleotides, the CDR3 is TGTGCCAGCAGCCCTACTAGGGACCCAGAGAACACCGGGGAGCTGTTTTTT. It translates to CASSPTRDPENTGELFF.

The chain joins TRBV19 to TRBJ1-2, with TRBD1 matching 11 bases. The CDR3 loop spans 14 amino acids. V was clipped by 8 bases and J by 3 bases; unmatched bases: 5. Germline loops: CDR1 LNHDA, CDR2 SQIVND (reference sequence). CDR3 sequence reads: CASRRGQGDYGYTF. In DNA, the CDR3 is TGTGCCAGTCGAAGGGGACAGGGGGACTATGGCTACACCTTC.

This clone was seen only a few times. The CDR3 here is CSVEKVGARNTEAFF. The CDR3 coding sequence is TGCAGCGTTGAAAAGGTTGGGGCGAGGAACACTGAAGCTTTCTTT. The V call is TRBV29-1, the J call TRBJ1-1; D is perhaps TRBD1 (5 bases). The CDR3 sequence is 15 residues long. Germline lookup yields CDR1 SQVTM and CDR2 ANQGSEA. V was trimmed by 2 bases and J by 1 base, leaving 14 bases between them.

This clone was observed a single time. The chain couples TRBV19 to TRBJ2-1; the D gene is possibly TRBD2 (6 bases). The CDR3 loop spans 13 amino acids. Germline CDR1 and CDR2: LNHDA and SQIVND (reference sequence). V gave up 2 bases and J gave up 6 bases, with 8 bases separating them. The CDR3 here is CASSISGGNEQFF. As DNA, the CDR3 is TGTGCCAGTAGTATATCCGGGGGCAATGAGCAGTTCTTC.

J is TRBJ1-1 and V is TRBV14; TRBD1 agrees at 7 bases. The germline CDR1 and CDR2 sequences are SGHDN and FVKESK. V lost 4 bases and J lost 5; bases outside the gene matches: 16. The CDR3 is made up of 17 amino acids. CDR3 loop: CASSPLGAGGFGTEAFF. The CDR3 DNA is TGTGCCAGCAGCCCGCTGGGGGCAGGGGGGTTTGGGACTGAAGCTTTCTTT.

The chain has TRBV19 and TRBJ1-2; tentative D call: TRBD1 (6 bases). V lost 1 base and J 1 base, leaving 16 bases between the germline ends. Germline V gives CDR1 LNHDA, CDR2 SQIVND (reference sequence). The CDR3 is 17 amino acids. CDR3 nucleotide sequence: TGTGCCAGTAGTATAGGGCAGGGGAGGGCCCTTAACTATGGCTACACCTTC. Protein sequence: CASSIGQGRALNYGYTF. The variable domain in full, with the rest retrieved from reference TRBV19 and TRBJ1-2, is DGGITQSPKYLFRKEGQNVTLSCEQNLNHDAMYWYRQDPGQGLRLIYYSQIVNDFQKGDIAEGYSVSREKKESFPLTVTSAQKNPTAFYLCASSIGQGRALNYGYTFGSGTRLTVV.

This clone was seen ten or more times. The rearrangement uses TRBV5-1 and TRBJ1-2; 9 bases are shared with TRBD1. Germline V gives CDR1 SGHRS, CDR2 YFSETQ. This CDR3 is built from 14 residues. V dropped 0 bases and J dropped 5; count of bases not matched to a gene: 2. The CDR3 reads CASSLGDREYGYTF. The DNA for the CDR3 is TGCGCCAGCAGCTTGGGGGACAGGGAATATGGCTACACCTTC.

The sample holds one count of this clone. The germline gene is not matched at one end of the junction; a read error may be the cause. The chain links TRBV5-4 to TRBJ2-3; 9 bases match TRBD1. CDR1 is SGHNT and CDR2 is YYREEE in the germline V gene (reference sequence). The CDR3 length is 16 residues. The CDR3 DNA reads TGTGCCAGCAGTTTGGGGGGGACAGGGATTTCAGATACGCAGTATTTT. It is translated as CASSLGGTGISDTQYF.

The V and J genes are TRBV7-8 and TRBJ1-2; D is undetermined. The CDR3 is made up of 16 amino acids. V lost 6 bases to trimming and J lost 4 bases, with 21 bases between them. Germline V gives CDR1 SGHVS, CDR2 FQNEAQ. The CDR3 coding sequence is TGTGCCAGCAGTCAGCTGGCTGGGGAATACTCCTATGGCTACACCTTC. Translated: CASSQLAGEYSYGYTF.

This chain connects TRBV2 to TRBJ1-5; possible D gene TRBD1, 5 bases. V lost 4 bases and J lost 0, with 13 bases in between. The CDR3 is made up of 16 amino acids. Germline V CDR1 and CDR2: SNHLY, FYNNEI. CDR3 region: CASSVIGGDSNQPQHF. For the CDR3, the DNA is TGTGCCAGCAGTGTCATCGGGGGGGATAGCAATCAGCCCCAGCATTTT.

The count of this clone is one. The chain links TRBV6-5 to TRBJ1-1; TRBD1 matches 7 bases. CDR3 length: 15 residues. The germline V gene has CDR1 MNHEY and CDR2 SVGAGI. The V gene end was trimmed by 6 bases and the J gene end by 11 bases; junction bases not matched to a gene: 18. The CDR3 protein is CASRNRRDSRVAAFF. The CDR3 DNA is TGTGCCAGCAGGAACCGAAGGGACAGCCGGGTTGCGGCTTTCTTT.

CDR3 DNA: TGTGCCAGCAGTTTATCACCCAGGGCCGGGGAGCTGTTTTTT. It encodes CASSLSPRAGELFF. V usage is TRBV27 and J usage is TRBJ2-2; perhaps TRBD1 as D (5 bases). The CDR3 loop spans 14 amino acids. Deletions cut 0 bases from V and 6 bases from J, with 8 bases between. Germline V gene lookup returns CDR1 MNHEY and CDR2 SMNVEV (reference sequence).

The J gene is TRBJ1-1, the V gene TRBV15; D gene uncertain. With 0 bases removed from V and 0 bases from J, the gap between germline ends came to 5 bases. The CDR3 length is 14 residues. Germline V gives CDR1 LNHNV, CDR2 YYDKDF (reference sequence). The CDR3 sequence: CATSRDILNTEAFF. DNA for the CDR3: TGTGCCACCAGCAGAGATATACTGAACACTGAAGCTTTCTTT.

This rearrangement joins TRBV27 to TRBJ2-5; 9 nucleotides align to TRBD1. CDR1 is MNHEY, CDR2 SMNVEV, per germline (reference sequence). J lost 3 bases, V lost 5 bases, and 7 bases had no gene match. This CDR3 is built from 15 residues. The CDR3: CASSLQGAQKETQYF. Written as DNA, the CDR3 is TGTGCCAGCAGTCTACAGGGGGCGCAGAAAGAGACCCAGTACTTC.

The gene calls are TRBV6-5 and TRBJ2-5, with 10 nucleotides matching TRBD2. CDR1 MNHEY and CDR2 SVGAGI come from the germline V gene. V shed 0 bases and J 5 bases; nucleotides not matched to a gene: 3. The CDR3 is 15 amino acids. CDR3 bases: TGTGCCAGCAGTTACTCACTAGCGGGGAGGGAGACCCAGTACTTC. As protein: CASSYSLAGRETQYF.

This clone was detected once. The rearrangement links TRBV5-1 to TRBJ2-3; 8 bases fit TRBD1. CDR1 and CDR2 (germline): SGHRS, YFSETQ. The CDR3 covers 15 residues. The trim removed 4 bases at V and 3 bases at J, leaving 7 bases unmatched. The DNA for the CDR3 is TGCGCCAGCAGCCTCCGCCAGGGGGCTACAGATACGCAGTATTTT. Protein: CASSLRQGATDTQYF.

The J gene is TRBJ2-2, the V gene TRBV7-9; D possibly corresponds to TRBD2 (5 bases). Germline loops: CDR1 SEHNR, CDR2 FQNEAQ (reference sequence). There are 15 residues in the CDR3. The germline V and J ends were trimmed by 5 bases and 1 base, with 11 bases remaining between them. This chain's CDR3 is CASSRIRGNTGELFF. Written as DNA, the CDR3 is TGTGCCAGCAGCAGAATACGGGGGAACACCGGGGAGCTGTTTTTT. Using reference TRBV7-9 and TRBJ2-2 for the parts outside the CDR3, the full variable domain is DTGVSQNPRHKITKRGQNVTFRCDPISEHNRLYWYRQTLGQGPEFLTYFQNEAQLEKSRLLSDRFSAERPKGSFSTLEIQRTEQGDSAMYLCASSRIRGNTGELFFGEGSRLTVL.

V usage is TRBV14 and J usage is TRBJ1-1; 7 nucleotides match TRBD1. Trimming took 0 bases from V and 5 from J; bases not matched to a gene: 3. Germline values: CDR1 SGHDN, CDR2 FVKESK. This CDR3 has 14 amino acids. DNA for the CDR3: TGTGCCAGCAGCCAAGAACAGGGGTGGACTGAAGCTTTCTTT. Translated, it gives CASSQEQGWTEAFF.

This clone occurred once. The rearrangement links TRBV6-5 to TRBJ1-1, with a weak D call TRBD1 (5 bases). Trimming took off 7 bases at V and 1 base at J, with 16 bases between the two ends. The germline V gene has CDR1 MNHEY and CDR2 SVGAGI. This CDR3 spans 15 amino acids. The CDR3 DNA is TGTGCCAGCACTCCCCCCCAGGGATCGAACACTGAAGCTTTCTTT. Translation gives CASTPPQGSNTEAFF.

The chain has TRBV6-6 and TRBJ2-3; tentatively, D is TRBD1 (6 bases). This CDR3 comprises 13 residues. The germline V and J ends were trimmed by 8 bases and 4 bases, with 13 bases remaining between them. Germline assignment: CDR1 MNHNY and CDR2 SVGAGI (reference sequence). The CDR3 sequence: CASARGGADTQYF. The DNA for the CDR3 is TGTGCCAGCGCAAGAGGGGGAGCAGATACGCAGTATTTT.

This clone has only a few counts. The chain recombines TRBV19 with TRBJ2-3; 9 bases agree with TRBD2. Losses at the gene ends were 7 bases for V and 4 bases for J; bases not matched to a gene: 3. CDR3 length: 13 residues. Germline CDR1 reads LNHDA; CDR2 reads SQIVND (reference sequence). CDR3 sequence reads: CASISGGSDTQYF. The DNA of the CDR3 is TGTGCCAGTATAAGCGGGGGGTCAGATACGCAGTATTTT.

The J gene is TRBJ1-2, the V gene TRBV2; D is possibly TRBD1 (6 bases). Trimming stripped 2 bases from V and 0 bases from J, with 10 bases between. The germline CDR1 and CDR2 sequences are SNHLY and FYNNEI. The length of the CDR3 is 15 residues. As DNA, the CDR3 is TGTGCCAGCAGTGAATACCGACAGGCTAACTATGGCTACACCTTC. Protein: CASSEYRQANYGYTF.